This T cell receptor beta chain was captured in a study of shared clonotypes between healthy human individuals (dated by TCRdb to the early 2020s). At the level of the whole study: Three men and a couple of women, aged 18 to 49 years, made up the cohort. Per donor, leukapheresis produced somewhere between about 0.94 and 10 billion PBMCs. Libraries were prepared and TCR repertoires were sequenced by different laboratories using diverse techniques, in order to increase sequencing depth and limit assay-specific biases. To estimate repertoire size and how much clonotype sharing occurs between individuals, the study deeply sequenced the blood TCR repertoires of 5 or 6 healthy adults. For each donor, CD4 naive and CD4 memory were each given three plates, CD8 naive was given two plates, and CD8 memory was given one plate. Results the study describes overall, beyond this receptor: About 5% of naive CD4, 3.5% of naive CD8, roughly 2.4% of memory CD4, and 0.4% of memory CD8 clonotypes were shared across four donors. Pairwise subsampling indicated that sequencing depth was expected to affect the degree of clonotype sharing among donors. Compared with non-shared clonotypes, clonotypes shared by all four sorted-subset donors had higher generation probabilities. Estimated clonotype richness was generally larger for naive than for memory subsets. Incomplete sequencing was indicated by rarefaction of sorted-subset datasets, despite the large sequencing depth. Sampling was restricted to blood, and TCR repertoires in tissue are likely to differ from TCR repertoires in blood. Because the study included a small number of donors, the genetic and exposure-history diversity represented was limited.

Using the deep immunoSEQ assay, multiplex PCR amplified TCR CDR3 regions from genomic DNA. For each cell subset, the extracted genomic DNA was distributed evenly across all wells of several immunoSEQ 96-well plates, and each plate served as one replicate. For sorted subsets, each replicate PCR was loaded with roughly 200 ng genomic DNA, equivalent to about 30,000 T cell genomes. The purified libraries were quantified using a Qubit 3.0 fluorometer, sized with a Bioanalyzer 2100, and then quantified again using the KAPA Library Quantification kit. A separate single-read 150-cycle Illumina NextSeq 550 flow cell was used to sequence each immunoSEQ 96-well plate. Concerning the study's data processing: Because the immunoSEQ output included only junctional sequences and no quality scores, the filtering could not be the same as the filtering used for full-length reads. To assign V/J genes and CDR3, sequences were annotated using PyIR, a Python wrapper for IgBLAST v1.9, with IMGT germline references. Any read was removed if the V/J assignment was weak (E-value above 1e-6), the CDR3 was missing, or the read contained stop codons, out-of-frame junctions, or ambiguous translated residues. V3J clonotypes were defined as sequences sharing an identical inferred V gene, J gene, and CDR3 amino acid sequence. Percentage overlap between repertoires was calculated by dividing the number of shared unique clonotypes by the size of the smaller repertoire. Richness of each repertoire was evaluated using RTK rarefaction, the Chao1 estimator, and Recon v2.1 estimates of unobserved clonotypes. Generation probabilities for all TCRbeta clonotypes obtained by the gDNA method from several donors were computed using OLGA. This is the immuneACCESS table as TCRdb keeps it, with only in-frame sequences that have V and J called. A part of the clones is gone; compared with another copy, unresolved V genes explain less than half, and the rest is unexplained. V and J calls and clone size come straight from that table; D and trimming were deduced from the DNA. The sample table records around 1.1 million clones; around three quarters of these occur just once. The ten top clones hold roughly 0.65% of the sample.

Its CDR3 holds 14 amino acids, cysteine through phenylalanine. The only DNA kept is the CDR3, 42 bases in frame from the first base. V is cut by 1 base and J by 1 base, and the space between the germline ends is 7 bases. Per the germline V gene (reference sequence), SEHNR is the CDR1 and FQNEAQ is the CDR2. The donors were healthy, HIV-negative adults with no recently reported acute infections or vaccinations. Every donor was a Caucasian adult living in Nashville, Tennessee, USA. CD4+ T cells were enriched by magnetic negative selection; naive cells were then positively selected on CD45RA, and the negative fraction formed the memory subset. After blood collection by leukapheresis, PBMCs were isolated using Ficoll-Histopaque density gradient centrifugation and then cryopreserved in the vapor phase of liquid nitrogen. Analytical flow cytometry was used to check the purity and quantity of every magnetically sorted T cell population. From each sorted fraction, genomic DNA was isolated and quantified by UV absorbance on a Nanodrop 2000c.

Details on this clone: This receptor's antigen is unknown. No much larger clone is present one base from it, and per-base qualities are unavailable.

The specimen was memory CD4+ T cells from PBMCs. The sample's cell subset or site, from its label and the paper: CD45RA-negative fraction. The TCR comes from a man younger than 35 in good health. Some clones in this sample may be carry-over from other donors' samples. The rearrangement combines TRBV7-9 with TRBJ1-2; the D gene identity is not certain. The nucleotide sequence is TGTGCCAGCAGCTTAGATGAGTTTAACTATGGCTACACCTTC. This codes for CASSLDEFNYGYTF. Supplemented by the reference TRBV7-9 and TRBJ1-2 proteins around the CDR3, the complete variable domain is DTGVSQNPRHKITKRGQNVTFRCDPISEHNRLYWYRQTLGQGPEFLTYFQNEAQLEKSRLLSDRFSAERPKGSFSTLEIQRTEQGDSAMYLCASSLDEFNYGYTFGSGTRLTVV.